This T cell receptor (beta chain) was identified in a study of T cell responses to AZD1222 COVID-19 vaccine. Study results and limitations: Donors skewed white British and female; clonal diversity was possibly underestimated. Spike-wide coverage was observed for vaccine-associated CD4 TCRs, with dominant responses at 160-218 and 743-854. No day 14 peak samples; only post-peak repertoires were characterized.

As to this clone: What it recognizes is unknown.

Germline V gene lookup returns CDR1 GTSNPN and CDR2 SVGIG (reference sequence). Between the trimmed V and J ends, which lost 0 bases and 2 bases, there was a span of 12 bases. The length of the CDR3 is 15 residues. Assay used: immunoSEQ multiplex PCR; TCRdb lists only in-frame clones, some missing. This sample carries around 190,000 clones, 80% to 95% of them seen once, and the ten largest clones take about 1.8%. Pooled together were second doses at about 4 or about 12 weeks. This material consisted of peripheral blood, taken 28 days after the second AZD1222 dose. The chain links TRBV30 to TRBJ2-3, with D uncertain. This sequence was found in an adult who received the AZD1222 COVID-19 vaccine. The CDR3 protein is CAWSVLATSTDTQYF. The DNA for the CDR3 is TGTGCCTGGAGTGTACTTGCTACTTCCACAGATACGCAGTATTTT.